The 8 T cell receptor beta chains in this list originate from one sample, sequenced in a study of blood T cell repertoires in COVID-19. Clones were read by immunoSEQ multiplex PCR, and TCRdb kept only the in-frame ones, dropping some. The table has 20,000 or so clones, around nine tenths seen once; the top ten hold 11%. Sequencing was performed on peripheral blood. These receptors were collected from a human donor in a cohort sampled during active COVID-19.

The chain couples TRBV7-3 to TRBJ1-1; possible D gene TRBD1, 5 bases. The V gene's germline CDR1 is SGHTA and CDR2 FQGTGA. V was clipped by 2 bases and J by 2 bases, with 12 bases between them. The CDR3 length is 15 residues. This chain's CDR3 is CASSLETQGNTEAFF. CDR3 nucleotides: TGTGCCAGCAGCTTAGAGACGCAGGGAAACACTGAAGCTTTCTTT.

V gene TRBV6-5 combines with J gene TRBJ1-6; D remains ambiguous. This CDR3 is built from 12 residues. V gave up 4 bases and J gave up 8 bases, with 6 bases separating them. CDR1 is MNHEY and CDR2 is SVGAGI in the germline V gene. Here the CDR3 reads CASSSRHSPLHF. CDR3 bases: TGTGCCAGCAGTTCCAGGCATTCACCCCTCCACTTT.

This chain connects TRBV7-2 to TRBJ1-4, with 9 bases that match TRBD1. Germline CDR1 is SGHTA and CDR2 is FQGNSA. This CDR3 region has 15 residues. V shed 5 bases, J shed 8 bases, and the junction held 9 bases outside the gene matches. DNA of the CDR3: TGTGCCAGCAGCGACTGGACAGGGGTAAGGGAAAAACTGTTTTTT. It translates to CASSDWTGVREKLFF.

V and J are TRBV5-4 and TRBJ2-1; 7 bases are a match to TRBD1. The CDR3 totals 14 residues. Germline V gene sequence: CDR1 SGHNT, CDR2 YYREEE (reference sequence). Trimming removed 1 base from V and 6 bases from J; junction bases left unmatched: 4. CDR3 nucleotide sequence: TGTGCCAGCAGCTTGTCGGGGACAGTCAATGAGCAGTTCTTC. Protein sequence: CASSLSGTVNEQFF.

The chain uses TRBV2 and TRBJ2-1, with D possibly matching TRBD1 (5 bases). The CDR3 length is 15 residues. The germline gives CDR1 SNHLY, CDR2 FYNNEI. V was shortened by 3 bases and J by 0 bases, with 9 bases between the two germline ends. As DNA, the CDR3 is TGTGCCAGCAGTGACAGGGTCCACTCCTACAATGAGCAGTTCTTC. The encoded protein is CASSDRVHSYNEQFF. Full variable domain (missing parts from reference TRBV2 and TRBJ2-1): EPEVTQTPSHQVTQMGQEVILRCVPISNHLYFYWYRQILGQKVEFLVSFYNNEISEKSEIFDDQFSVERPDGSNFTLKIRSTKLEDSAMYFCASSDRVHSYNEQFFGPGTRLTVL.

The rearrangement joins TRBV7-8 to TRBJ1-2; D remains ambiguous. Germline-derived CDR1 and CDR2 are SGHVS and FQNEAQ. Trimming pared 4 bases from V and 4 bases from J, leaving 10 bases between. The CDR3 contains 13 residues. The CDR3 here is CASSSYSIYGYTF. CDR3 sequence (DNA): TGTGCCAGCAGCTCCTACAGTATCTATGGCTACACCTTC.

The chain recombines TRBV29-1 with TRBJ1-2; the D is unclear. The CDR3 loop spans 12 amino acids. Trimming cost V 4 bases and J 7 bases, with 13 bases left between them. Germline values: CDR1 SQVTM, CDR2 ANQGSEA. DNA for the CDR3: TGCAGCGTTGTCGGGGAAGACTGTGGCTACACCTTC. This encodes CSVVGEDCGYTF.

This chain uses TRBV15 with TRBJ2-1; D may be TRBD1 (6 bases). CDR1 is LNHNV and CDR2 is YYDKDF in the germline V gene (reference sequence). The ends were cut back, 4 bases at V and 9 bases at J, with 16 bases in the middle. The CDR3 totals 14 residues. The CDR3 sequence: CATSMGAAVGEQFF. The CDR3 DNA reads TGTGCCACCAGCATGGGGGCCGCCGTAGGTGAGCAGTTCTTC.